Described below is a single T cell receptor (beta chain) sequence and its context. This sample was taken from a study of blood T cell repertoires in COVID-19. About the study: The cDNA or gDNA used as material had been derived from T cells, B-cell-depleted T cells, or PBMCs.

Per the study methods: Cell counts per sample came from amplifying reference gene primers. Produced via immunoSEQ multiplex PCR; TCRdb's table is partial and in-frame only. Clonal size and the V and J genes are those of that table, whereas D and trimming came from the DNA. This table holds roughly 440,000 clones, about 91% found once. The germline V gene has CDR1 SGHNT and CDR2 YYREEE (reference sequence). After removal of 4 bases from V and 3 bases from J, the junction contained 12 bases not matched to a gene. This CDR3 contains 17 residues. The rearrangement joins TRBV5-4 to TRBJ2-1, with 8 bases that match TRBD2. The sequence was obtained from a woman aged 45-65 years with COVID-19, enrolled during active disease. Material: peripheral blood. The DNA of the CDR3 is TGTGCCAGCAGCCCTTCGAGCGGGGGCCTCTTCTACAATGAGCAGTTCTTC. The encoded protein is CASSPSSGGLFYNEQFF.